The 9 T cell receptor beta chains below were found in one sample sequenced in a study of shared clonotypes between healthy human individuals. Generated by immunoSEQ multiplex PCR, the TCRdb table keeps only in-frame clones and is missing some. The sample consists of just over 2,000,000 clones, roughly 95% of them appearing once. The sample comprised naive CD4+ T cells sorted from blood. Subset meaning: CD45RA+ positively selected. The receptors shown here come from a man younger than 35 in good health.

The chain recombines TRBV16 with TRBJ1-1, with D tentatively TRBD1 (6 bases). V gave up 0 bases and J gave up 1 base, with 15 bases separating them. Germline CDR1 reads KGHSY; CDR2 reads FQNENV. This CDR3 contains 17 residues. The CDR3 DNA follows: TGTGCCAGCAGCCAATCGGGGGGCTCCTGGGCGAACACTGAAGCTTTCTTT. Protein product: CASSQSGGSWANTEAFF.

The V call is TRBV6-6, the J call TRBJ2-7; 8 bases are a match to TRBD2. V gave up 7 bases and J gave up 0 bases; unmatched junction bases: 8. CDR1 is MNHNY, CDR2 SVGAGI, per germline (reference sequence). The CDR3 has 15 amino acids. CDR3 in amino acids: CASTQGLANSYEQYF. DNA of the CDR3: TGTGCCAGCACCCAAGGACTAGCAAACTCCTACGAGCAGTACTTC.

This sequence joins TRBV7-9 and TRBJ1-2; 7 bases align to TRBD1. In germline, CDR1 is SEHNR, CDR2 FQNEAQ (reference sequence). The length of the CDR3 is 13 residues. V lost 4 bases to trimming and J lost 2 bases; unmatched junction nucleotides: 1. DNA for the CDR3: TGTGCCAGCAGCTGGGGACAGAACTATGGCTACACCTTC. This codes for CASSWGQNYGYTF.

V is TRBV6-1 and J is TRBJ1-5; D unclear. Germline loops: CDR1 MNHNS, CDR2 SASEGT. The CDR3 sequence is 17 residues long. With 0 bases removed from V and 2 bases from J, the gap between germline ends came to 14 bases. CDR3 sequence reads: CASSEASGRYGNQPQHF. The DNA of the CDR3 is TGTGCCAGCAGTGAAGCCTCAGGTAGATATGGCAATCAGCCCCAGCATTTT.

CDR3 in DNA: TGTGCCAGCTCACGCGGGGCAGGGGAGTATGGCTACACCTTC. This translates into CASSRGAGEYGYTF. The chain is built from TRBV18 and TRBJ1-2; possible D gene TRBD1, 6 bases. This CDR3 spans 14 amino acids. Germline V lookup: CDR1 KGHSH, CDR2 LQKENI. The germline V and J ends were trimmed by 4 bases and 5 bases, with 14 bases remaining between them. The full variable domain, completed using reference TRBV18 and TRBJ1-2, is NAGVMQNPRHLVRRRGQEARLRCSPMKGHSHVYWYRQLPEEGLKFMVYLQKENIIDESGMPKERFSAEFPKEGPSILRIQQVVRGDSAAYFCASSRGAGEYGYTFGSGTRLTVV.

In regard to this clone: This CDR3 is also generated by other DNA sequences in the sample. This CDR3 reads CASSSGQGNTEAFF. The CDR3 nucleotides read TGTGCCAGCAGCTCGGGACAGGGGAACACTGAAGCTTTCTTT. The V gene is TRBV18, the J gene TRBJ1-1; 9 nucleotides match TRBD1. Per germline, CDR1 KGHSH and CDR2 LQKENI. Trimming at V came to 8 bases and at J to 1 base, leaving 5 bases not matched to a gene. The CDR3 totals 14 residues. Full variable domain (outside the CDR3, taken from reference TRBV18 and TRBJ1-1): NAGVMQNPRHLVRRRGQEARLRCSPMKGHSHVYWYRQLPEEGLKFMVYLQKENIIDESGMPKERFSAEFPKEGPSILRIQQVVRGDSAAYFCASSSGQGNTEAFFGQGTRLTVV.

This clone was seen only once. The chain recombines TRBV6-1 with TRBJ1-5, with 9 bases matching TRBD1. V dropped 4 bases and J dropped 0; count of bases not matched to a gene: 10. This CDR3 comprises 18 residues. Germline V gene data show CDR1 as MNHNS and CDR2 as SASEGT. CDR3: CASSGIGWDRDSNQPQHF. The CDR3 DNA is TGTGCCAGCAGTGGAATCGGTTGGGACAGGGATAGCAATCAGCCCCAGCATTTT.

The gene calls are TRBV10-2 and TRBJ2-2; 11 bases map to TRBD2. Germline V gene lookup returns CDR1 WSHSY and CDR2 SAAADI. CDR3 length: 15 amino acids. Trimming removed 5 bases from V and 7 bases from J; junction bases left unmatched: 6. The CDR3, as DNA: TGCGCCAGCAGTTCCCTAGCGGGAGGCGGCGGGGAGCTGTTTTTT. It encodes CASSSLAGGGGELFF.

The chain is built from TRBV4-2 and TRBJ2-1; 8 positions match TRBD1. J was trimmed by 2 bases and V by 4 bases; bases with no gene match: 1. Germline CDR1 LGHNA, CDR2 YNFKEQ. The CDR3 is 14 amino acids. CDR3 sequence reads: CASSRQGPYNEQFF. In nucleotides, the CDR3 is TGTGCCAGCAGCCGACAGGGGCCCTACAATGAGCAGTTCTTC.